These 15 T cell receptor beta chains were all obtained from the same sample, sequenced in a study of T-cell memory formation after mild COVID-19. TCRdb analysed the 5' RACE reads with MiXCR anew, one entry per CDR3 protein. The sample includes 290,000 or so distinct CDR3 sequences, just under 20% of them seen just once. The specimen sequenced was PBMCs or a T cell subset sorted from them (not recorded which). Receptors originate from a man aged 18 to 29 who had mild COVID-19 (a few samples of this study predate the infection). Cell type and time point are not known.

This clonotype showed up many times. CDR3 in amino acids: CASHSGTGDGYTF. The CDR3 nucleotides are TGTGCCAGCCATTCCGGGACAGGGGATGGCTACACCTTC. The V call is TRBV7-2, the J call TRBJ1-2; the match to TRBD1 covers 10 bases. V trimming: 8 bases; J trimming: 6 bases; junction bases outside the gene matches: 6. The CDR3 consists of 13 residues. CDR1 and CDR2 from the germline V gene are SGHTA and FQGNSA. Full variable domain (outside the CDR3, taken from reference TRBV7-2 and TRBJ1-2): GAGVSQSPSNKVTEKGKDVELRCDPISGHTALYWYRQSLGQGLEFLIYFQGNSAPDKSGLPSDRFSAERTGGSVSTLTIQRTQQEDSAVYLCASHSGTGDGYTFGSGTRLTVV.

The chain links TRBV7-9 to TRBJ2-3; D remains unclear. With 5 bases removed from V and 6 bases from J, the gap between germline ends came to 18 bases. CDR1 is SEHNR, CDR2 FQNEAQ, per germline (reference sequence). The CDR3 is 15 amino acids. The CDR3 spells CASSPGPHRPDTQYF. The CDR3 DNA is TGTGCCAGCAGCCCGGGCCCACACCGTCCGGATACGCAGTATTTT.

In this sample, this clonotype turned up many times. The chain is built from TRBV12-3 or TRBV12-4 and TRBJ1-5; D may be TRBD1 (5 bases). This CDR3 spans 14 amino acids. The V and J ends lost 3 bases and 6 bases respectively, with 12 bases between them. In nucleotides, the CDR3 is TGTGCCAGCAGTTTTCGTACTGGGGGTCAGCCCCAGCATTTT. Translated: CASSFRTGGQPQHF.

This chain joins TRBV4-3 and TRBJ1-4, with D possibly being TRBD1 (6 bases). CDR3 length equals 15 residues. V was shortened by 4 bases and J by 0 bases, with 9 bases between the two germline ends. CDR1 LGHNA and CDR2 YSLEER come from the germline V gene. The CDR3 nucleotides read TGCGCCAGCAGCCGACAGGTTGCAACTAATGAAAAACTGTTTTTT. As protein: CASSRQVATNEKLFF.

The CDR3 sequence: CSAKGNRVTYEQYF. CDR3 DNA: TGCAGTGCTAAAGGGAATCGAGTAACCTACGAGCAGTACTTC. The rearrangement joins TRBV20-1 to TRBJ2-7; D is unclear. The CDR3 extends over 14 amino acids. V was shortened by 4 bases and J by 2 bases, with 15 bases between the two germline ends. CDR1 is DFQATT, CDR2 SNEGSKA, per germline (reference sequence).

About this clonotype: An end of the junction does not agree with germline; a read error may underlie this. The gene calls are TRBV10-3 and TRBJ1-1, with D unclear. The CDR3 totals 13 residues. Germline loops: CDR1 ENHRY, CDR2 SYGVKD. The CDR3 reads CALSDWSPTEAFF. The CDR3 bases are TGTGCCCTCAGTGACTGGTCCCCGACTGAAGCTTTCTTT.

The DNA of the CDR3 is TGTGCCAGCAGTCATGGGGGGTATGGTGAGCAGTTCTTC. Translation: CASSHGGYGEQFF. The chain employs TRBV7-6 and TRBJ2-1; maybe TRBD2 (6 bases). This CDR3 comprises 13 residues. V lost 6 bases and J 9 bases, leaving 15 bases between the germline ends. Germline values: CDR1 SGHVS, CDR2 FNYEAQ. The variable domain in full, with the rest retrieved from reference TRBV7-6 and TRBJ2-1, is GAGVSQSPRYKVTKRGQDVALRCDPISGHVSLYWYRQALGQGPEFLTYFNYEAQQDKSGLPNDRFSAERPEGSISTLTIQRTEQRDSAMYRCASSHGGYGEQFFGPGTRLTVL.

The chain recombines TRBV7-9 with TRBJ1-1, with D possibly matching TRBD1 (5 bases). Trimming took 4 bases from V and 3 from J, leaving 12 bases between them. Germline CDR1 and CDR2: SEHNR and FQNEAQ (reference sequence). The CDR3 has 14 amino acids. CDR3 bases: TGTGCCAGCAGCTCCCAAAGGGGTTACACTGAAGCTTTCTTT. Translation: CASSSQRGYTEAFF.

The CDR3 nucleotides are TGCAGCGTTGTGGGGACATCAAGCTATGGCTACACCTTC. Its translation: CSVVGTSSYGYTF. This rearrangement joins TRBV29-1 to TRBJ1-2; D is possibly TRBD1 (6 bases). V gave up 4 bases and J gave up 4 bases, with 13 bases separating them. CDR3 length equals 13 residues. Germline V CDR1 and CDR2: SQVTM, ANQGSEA.

A few counts support this clonotype. The chain links TRBV19 to TRBJ2-7; 7 positions match TRBD1. J gave up 0 bases and V 5 bases, and 7 bases lay outside the gene matches. Germline-derived CDR1 and CDR2 are LNHDA and SQIVND (reference sequence). This CDR3 is 15 amino acids long. CDR3 nucleotide sequence: TGTGCCAGTAGTCCCTGGACAGGTATCTCCTACGAGCAGTACTTC. The encoded protein is CASSPWTGISYEQYF.

This clonotype was observed a handful of times. The chain uses TRBV7-2 and TRBJ2-2; 8 bases align to TRBD1. Germline lookup yields CDR1 SGHTA and CDR2 FQGNSA. V was clipped by 4 bases and J by 4 bases; unmatched bases: 5. CDR3 length: 15 amino acids. CDR3 DNA: TGTGCCAGCAGCTCGCGACAGGGGCCCACCGGGGAGCTGTTTTTT. As protein: CASSSRQGPTGELFF.

The rearrangement uses TRBV28 and TRBJ1-3, with unresolved D. With 2 bases removed from V and 0 bases from J, the gap between germline ends came to 14 bases. CDR3 length: 17 residues. The germline CDR1 and CDR2 sequences are MDHEN and SYDVKM. The CDR3 nucleotides are TGTGCCAGCAGTTTAGGCGGAAACATTCTCTCTGGAAACACCATATATTTT. Translation gives CASSLGGNILSGNTIYF.

The chain uses TRBV5-1 and TRBJ1-1; D possibly corresponds to TRBD1 (5 bases). Germline V CDR1 and CDR2: SGHRS, YFSETQ. The CDR3 has 13 amino acids. V was cut by 4 bases and J by 12 bases, with 19 bases left in between. CDR3 in amino acids: CASSGGTRVATFF. CDR3 in DNA: TGCGCCAGCAGCGGCGGGACGAGAGTAGCGACTTTCTTT. The variable domain in full, completed from reference TRBV5-1 and TRBJ1-1, reads KAGVTQTPRYLIKTRGQQVTLSCSPISGHRSVSWYQQTPGQGLQFLFEYFSETQRNKGNFPGRFSGRQFSNSRSEMNVSTLELGDSALYLCASSGGTRVATFFGQGTRLTVV.

The chain employs TRBV6-1 and TRBJ1-2; unclear D gene. Per the germline V gene, CDR1 is MNHNS and CDR2 is SASEGT. The CDR3 contains 12 residues. V lost 7 bases and J lost 8, with 14 bases in between. The CDR3 region has the DNA TGTGCCAGCACTGACGTCCCCGGCGGCTACACCTTC. Its translation: CASTDVPGGYTF.

Here the CDR3 DNA reads TGTGCCAGCAGTCCCAAGCCCGGGACGACACACGAGCAGTACGTC. Its translation is CASSPKPGTTHEQYV. This chain joins TRBV7-8 and TRBJ2-7; D could derive from TRBD1 or TRBD2 (5 bases each). The CDR3 contains 15 residues. The germline V and J ends were trimmed by 6 bases and 5 bases, with 20 bases remaining between them. CDR1 and CDR2 (germline): SGHVS, FQNEAQ.